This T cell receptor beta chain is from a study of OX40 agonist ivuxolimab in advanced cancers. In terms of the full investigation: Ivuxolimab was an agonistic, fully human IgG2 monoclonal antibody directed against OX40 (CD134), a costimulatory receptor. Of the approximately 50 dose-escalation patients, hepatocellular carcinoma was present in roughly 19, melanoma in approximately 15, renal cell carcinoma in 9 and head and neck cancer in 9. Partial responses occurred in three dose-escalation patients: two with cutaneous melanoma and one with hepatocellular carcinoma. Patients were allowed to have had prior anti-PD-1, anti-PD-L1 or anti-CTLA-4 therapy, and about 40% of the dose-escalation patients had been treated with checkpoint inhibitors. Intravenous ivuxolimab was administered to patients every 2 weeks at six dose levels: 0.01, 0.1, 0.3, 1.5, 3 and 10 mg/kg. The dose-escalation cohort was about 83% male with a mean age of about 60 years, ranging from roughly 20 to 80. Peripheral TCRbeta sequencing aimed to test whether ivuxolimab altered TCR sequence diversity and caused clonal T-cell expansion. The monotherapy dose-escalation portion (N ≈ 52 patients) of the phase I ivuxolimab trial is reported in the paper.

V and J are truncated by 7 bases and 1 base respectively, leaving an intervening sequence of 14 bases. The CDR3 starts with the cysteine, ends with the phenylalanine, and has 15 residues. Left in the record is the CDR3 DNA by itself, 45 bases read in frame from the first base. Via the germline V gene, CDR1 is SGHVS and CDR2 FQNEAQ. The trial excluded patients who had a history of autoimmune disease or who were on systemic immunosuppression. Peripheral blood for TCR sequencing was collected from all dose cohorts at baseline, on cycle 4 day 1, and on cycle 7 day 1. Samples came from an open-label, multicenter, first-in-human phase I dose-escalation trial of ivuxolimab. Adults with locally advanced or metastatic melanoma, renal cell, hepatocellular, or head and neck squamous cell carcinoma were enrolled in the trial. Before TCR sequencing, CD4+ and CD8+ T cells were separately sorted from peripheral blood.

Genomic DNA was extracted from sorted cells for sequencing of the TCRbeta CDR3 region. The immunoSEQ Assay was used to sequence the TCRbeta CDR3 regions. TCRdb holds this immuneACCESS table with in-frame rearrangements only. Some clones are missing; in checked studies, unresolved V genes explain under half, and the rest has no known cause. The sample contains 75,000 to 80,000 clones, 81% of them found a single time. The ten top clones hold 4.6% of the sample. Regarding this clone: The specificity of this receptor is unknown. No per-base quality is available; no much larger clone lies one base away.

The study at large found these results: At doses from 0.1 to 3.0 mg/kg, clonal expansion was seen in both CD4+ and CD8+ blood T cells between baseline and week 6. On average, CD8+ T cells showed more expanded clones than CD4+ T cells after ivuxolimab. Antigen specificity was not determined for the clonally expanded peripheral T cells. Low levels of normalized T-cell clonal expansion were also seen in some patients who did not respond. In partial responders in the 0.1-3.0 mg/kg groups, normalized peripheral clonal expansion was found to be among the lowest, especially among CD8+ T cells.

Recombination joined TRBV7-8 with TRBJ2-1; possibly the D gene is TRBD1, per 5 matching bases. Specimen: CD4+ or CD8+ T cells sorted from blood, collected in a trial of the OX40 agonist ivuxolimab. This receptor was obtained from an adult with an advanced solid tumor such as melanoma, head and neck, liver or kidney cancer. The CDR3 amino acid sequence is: CASNGFTGSYNEQFF. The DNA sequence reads TGTGCCAGCAACGGATTCACAGGTTCCTACAATGAGCAGTTCTTC.